The TCR beta chain described here comes from a study of blood T cell repertoires in COVID-19. This clone has only one observation. Only in-frame clones appear in the TCRdb table, and some are missing; sequencing was by immunoSEQ multiplex PCR. The sample records some 300,000 clones, about nine tenths being singletons. The CDR3 loop spans 16 amino acids. The V gene end was trimmed by 4 bases and the J gene end by 2 bases; junction bases not matched to a gene: 10. Germline lookup yields CDR1 LNHDA and CDR2 SQIVND (reference sequence). The sequence derives from a man younger than 35 with active or convalescent COVID-19. The source material was peripheral blood. The gene calls are TRBV19 and TRBJ2-5; 7 positions agree with TRBD2. The CDR3 reads CASSRLAGRAQETQYF. The CDR3 DNA reads as TGTGCCAGTAGTAGATTAGCGGGCCGGGCTCAAGAGACCCAGTACTTC.